These 10 T cell receptor beta chains were sequenced from one sample in a study of T cells in Graves' hyperthyroidism and ophthalmopathy. The source material, RNA transcripts, was used to amplify TCR beta CDR3 regions. HTBI primers drove first-round RT-PCR of the TCR CDR3. TCRdb reprocessed the multiplex PCR reads via MiXCR and lists one record per CDR3 protein. This table holds fewer than 750,000 distinct CDR3 sequences, about half found once. Sequencing used peripheral blood or thyroid tissue (not recorded which). These receptors were collected from a woman aged 18 to 35 with Graves' hyperthyroidism.

CDR3 region: CASSFGQGLYGYTF. As DNA, the CDR3 is TGTGCCAGTAGTTTCGGACAGGGTCTCTATGGCTACACCTTC. The chain joins TRBV19 to TRBJ1-2, with 8 positions matching TRBD1. Germline loops: CDR1 LNHDA, CDR2 SQIVND (reference sequence). Trimming cost V 5 bases and J 4 bases; bases outside gene matches: 6. The CDR3 sequence is 14 residues long.

The rearrangement joins TRBV7-9 to TRBJ1-4, with D perhaps matching TRBD1 (6 bases). Looked up from germline, CDR1 is SEHNR and CDR2 is FQNEAQ (reference sequence). Trimming took off 5 bases at V and 7 bases at J, with 14 bases between the two ends. The length of the CDR3 is 14 residues. CDR3 coding DNA: TGTGCCAGCAGCATTGGAATGGGGGCTGAAAAACTGTTTTTT. Protein sequence: CASSIGMGAEKLFF. Looking up the rest from reference TRBV7-9 and TRBJ1-4 gives the full variable domain: DTGVSQNPRHKITKRGQNVTFRCDPISEHNRLYWYRQTLGQGPEFLTYFQNEAQLEKSRLLSDRFSAERPKGSFSTLEIQRTEQGDSAMYLCASSIGMGAEKLFFGSGTQLSVL.

The chain links TRBV20-1 to TRBJ1-2; 8 nucleotides line up with TRBD1. There are 13 residues in the CDR3. The V segment lost 0 bases and the J segment 5 bases; nucleotides outside the gene matches: 2. CDR1 DFQATT and CDR2 SNEGSKA come from the germline V gene (reference sequence). The CDR3 spells CSARETGVYGYTF. The CDR3 region has the DNA TGCAGTGCTAGAGAGACAGGGGTTTATGGCTACACCTTC.

This clonotype was seen many times. This sequence joins TRBV7-2 and TRBJ2-3; 7 bases match TRBD2. This CDR3 region has 14 residues. With V trimmed by 1 base and J by 6 bases, 4 bases remained unmatched. CDR1 is SGHTA, CDR2 FQGNSA, per germline. CDR3 coding DNA: TGTGCCAGCAGCTTAGATGCGGGAGCGGATACGCAGTATTTT. Its translation: CASSLDAGADTQYF.

At least ten counts were recorded for this clonotype. This chain connects TRBV19 to TRBJ1-5; 8 bases align to TRBD1. The germline V gene encodes CDR1 LNHDA and CDR2 SQIVND (reference sequence). Unmatched junction bases numbered 8, after V lost 7 bases and J lost 0 bases. CDR3 length: 16 residues. The CDR3 DNA sequence: TGTGCCAGTACCATAAGGGGACAGGTTAGCAATCAGCCCCAGCATTTT. The encoded protein is CASTIRGQVSNQPQHF.

The V call is TRBV24-1, the J call TRBJ2-5, with a possible D match to TRBD1 (7 bases). In germline, CDR1 is KGHDR, CDR2 SFDVKD. Trimming shortened V by 7 bases and J by 0 bases, and 23 bases separated the two germline ends. This CDR3 has 18 amino acids. CDR3 nucleotides: TGTGCCACCAGCACCAACCCCACCACAGGGGACTACCAAGAGACCCAGTACTTC. It is translated as CATSTNPTTGDYQETQYF.

The sample holds many counts of this clonotype. The chain is built from TRBV19 and TRBJ2-7, with D possibly matching TRBD1 (5 bases). Trimming shortened V by 4 bases and J by 1 base, and 11 bases separated the two germline ends. This CDR3 region has 14 residues. The germline CDR1 and CDR2 sequences are LNHDA and SQIVND (reference sequence). The CDR3 DNA follows: TGTGCCAGTAGTACGAGACAGAGATCCTACGAGCAGTACTTC. Its protein product is CASSTRQRSYEQYF.

The gene calls are TRBV4-1 and TRBJ2-2, with D tentatively TRBD1 (6 bases). V was clipped by 4 bases and J by 4 bases, with 13 bases between them. This CDR3 comprises 15 residues. Germline V lookup: CDR1 MGHRA, CDR2 YSYEKL. In DNA, the CDR3 is TGCGCCAGCAGCCTAGAACCAGGGGTCACCGGGGAGCTGTTTTTT. The encoded protein is CASSLEPGVTGELFF.

This clonotype was recorded at least ten times. This rearrangement joins TRBV12-3 or TRBV12-4 to TRBJ2-2; D not certain. This CDR3 is built from 15 residues. The V and J ends lost 0 bases and 5 bases respectively, with 10 bases between them. CDR3 sequence: CASSLAGMGTGELFF. The DNA of the CDR3 is TGTGCCAGCAGTTTAGCGGGAATGGGAACCGGGGAGCTGTTTTTT.

This clonotype has a count of ten or more. V and J are TRBV7-2 and TRBJ2-7; no clear D gene. Deletions cut 1 base from V and 4 bases from J, with 14 bases between. The CDR3 runs to 15 residues. The germline CDR1 and CDR2 sequences are SGHTA and FQGNSA. CDR3 amino acids: CASSLETISSYEQYF. As DNA, the CDR3 is TGTGCCAGCAGCTTAGAAACAATTTCTTCTTACGAGCAGTACTTC.